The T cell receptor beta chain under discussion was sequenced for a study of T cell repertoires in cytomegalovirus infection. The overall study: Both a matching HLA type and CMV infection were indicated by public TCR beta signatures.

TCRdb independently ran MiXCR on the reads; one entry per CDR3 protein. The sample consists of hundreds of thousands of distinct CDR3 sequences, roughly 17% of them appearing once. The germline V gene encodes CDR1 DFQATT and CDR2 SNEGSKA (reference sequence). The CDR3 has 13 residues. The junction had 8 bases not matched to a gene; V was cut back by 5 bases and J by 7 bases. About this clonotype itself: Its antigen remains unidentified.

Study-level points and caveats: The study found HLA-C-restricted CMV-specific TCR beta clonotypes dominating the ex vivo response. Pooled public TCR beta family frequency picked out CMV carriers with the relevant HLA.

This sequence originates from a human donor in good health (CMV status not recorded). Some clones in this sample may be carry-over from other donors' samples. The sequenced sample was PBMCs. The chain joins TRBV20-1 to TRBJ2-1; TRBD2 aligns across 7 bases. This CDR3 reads CSAPGLVQNEQFF. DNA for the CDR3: TGCAGTGCTCCCGGACTAGTTCAGAATGAGCAGTTCTTC.